The rows below give T cell receptor beta chains drawn from one sample of a study of cytomegalovirus exposure and HLA in healthy donors. Clones were sequenced by immunoSEQ multiplex PCR, and TCRdb holds only the in-frame ones, with some missing. Of roughly 130,000 clones in the sample, approximately 85% were seen once. Sequenced input: PBMCs. These receptors all come from a male donor in good health and CMV-seropositive. Each CDR3 is given with its conserved first and last residue. A D gene is named only where the DNA matches it firmly. Rows give clone size only sometimes, using once, few, many, or a class for an expanded clone.

d_call | j_call | v_call | clone_size | cdr3_nt | cdr3_aa
TRBD1 | TRBJ1-4 | TRBV5-1 | NA | TGCGCCAGCAGTCGGGAGGGACAGCGGACAACTAATGAAAAACTGTTTTTT | CASSREGQRTTNEKLFF
NA | TRBJ2-2 | TRBV5-5 | NA | TGTGCCAGCAGCTTTGAACAGGGAAGGGCCGGGGAGCTGTTTTTT | CASSFEQGRAGELFF
TRBD1 | TRBJ2-7 | TRBV19 | NA | TGTGCCAGTAGTATAGACTTGGGACAGGAAGTCTACGAGCAGTACTTC | CASSIDLGQEVYEQYF
NA | TRBJ2-2 | TRBV19 | NA | TGTGCCAGTAGTCTCCAGGGGAATACCGGGGAGCTGTTTTTT | CASSLQGNTGELFF
TRBD2 | TRBJ2-3 | TRBV29-1 | NA | TGCAGCGTTGGGTATAGCGGGAGGTCCACAGATACGCAGTATTTT | CSVGYSGRSTDTQYF
TRBD1 | TRBJ2-2 | TRBV9 | NA | TGTGCCAGCAGCGAGGGACAGGGGGAGAGCACCGGGGAGCTGTTTTTT | CASSEGQGESTGELFF
TRBD1 | TRBJ1-1 | TRBV5-4 | NA | TGTGCCAGCAGCGCACAGGGGTCGAACACTGAAGCTTTCTTT | CASSAQGSNTEAFF
NA | TRBJ2-7 | TRBV5-4 | NA | TGTGCCAGCAGCCTTTTTGACCTAGACGAGCAGTACTTC | CASSLFDLDEQYF
TRBD2 | TRBJ2-7 | TRBV7-2 | NA | TGTGCCAGCAGCTTACTGTATAGCGGGGTTAGCTCCTACGAGCAGTACTTC | CASSLLYSGVSSYEQYF
NA | TRBJ2-5 | TRBV18 | NA | TGTGCCAGCTCACCACCGATTACGGTAGAGACCCAGTACTTC | CASSPPITVETQYF
NA | TRBJ1-2 | TRBV5-1 | NA | TGCGCCAGCAGCGATGGACAGAACTATGGCTACACCTTC | CASSDGQNYGYTF
NA | TRBJ2-7 | TRBV6-5 | once | TGTGCCAGCAGTTATCAGGGCCTCTCCTACGAGCAGTACTTC | CASSYQGLSYEQYF
NA | TRBJ2-2 | TRBV7-2 | NA | TGTGCCAGCAGCTTGACGGGAATAAGCACCGGGGAGCTGTTTTTT | CASSLTGISTGELFF
NA | TRBJ2-4 | TRBV7-2 | NA | TGTGCCAGCAGCCCCGCAGGGCACGCCAAAAACATTCAGTACTTC | CASSPAGHAKNIQYF
NA | TRBJ1-2 | TRBV20-1 | NA | TGCATGGCGGGTGGCTACACCTTC | CMAGGYTF
NA | TRBJ2-1 | TRBV7-8 | NA | TGTGCCAGCAGCTTAGGTAGGGGCCGAACTAGCTCAAATAACAATGAGCAGTTCTTC | CASSLGRGRTSSNNNEQFF
NA | TRBJ1-2 | TRBV9 | NA | TGTGCCAGCACCCCTACAGGACTATGGCGGGTTGGCTACACCTTC | CASTPTGLWRVGYTF
TRBD2 | TRBJ2-7 | TRBV28 | NA | TGTGCCAGCGTCTCTAGCGGGGTTAACGAGCAGTACTTC | CASVSSGVNEQYF
NA | TRBJ2-5 | TRBV28 | NA | TGTGCCAGCCTAGACAGGGGACTAACCCAGTACTTC | CASLDRGLTQYF
NA | TRBJ2-7 | TRBV5-1 | NA | TGCGCCAGCAGCTCCAGGGGTTTCCCCTACGAGCAGTACTTC | CASSSRGFPYEQYF
NA | TRBJ1-3 | TRBV25-1 | NA | TGTGCCAGCAGCGAAGCAGGTTCTGGAAACACCATATATTTT | CASSEAGSGNTIYF
NA | TRBJ2-4 | TRBV19 | NA | TGTGCCAGTAGTACGGACAGAAACATTCAGTACTTC | CASSTDRNIQYF
NA | TRBJ2-7 | TRBV7-2 | NA | TGTGCCAGCAGCTTAGCCAGGGGCTACGAGCAGTACTTC | CASSLARGYEQYF